The present TCR beta chain was sequenced within a study of T cell changes during pregnancy in multiple sclerosis. Generated by immunoSEQ multiplex PCR, the TCRdb table keeps only in-frame clones and is missing some. The repertoire holds more than 70,000 clones, with approximately 90% as singletons. The starting material was peripheral blood, obtained before pregnancy. This TCR derives from a female donor with multiple sclerosis, enrolled in a pregnancy study.

CDR3 in DNA: TGTGCCAGCAGCCAAGATGACACGGCAACCTACGAGCAGTACTTC. It specifies CASSQDDTATYEQYF. The chain combines TRBV4-2 with TRBJ2-7; unclear D gene. Per the germline V gene, CDR1 is LGHNA and CDR2 is YNFKEQ. The CDR3 is 15 residues long. Trimming removed 0 bases from V and 2 bases from J, with 11 bases in between.